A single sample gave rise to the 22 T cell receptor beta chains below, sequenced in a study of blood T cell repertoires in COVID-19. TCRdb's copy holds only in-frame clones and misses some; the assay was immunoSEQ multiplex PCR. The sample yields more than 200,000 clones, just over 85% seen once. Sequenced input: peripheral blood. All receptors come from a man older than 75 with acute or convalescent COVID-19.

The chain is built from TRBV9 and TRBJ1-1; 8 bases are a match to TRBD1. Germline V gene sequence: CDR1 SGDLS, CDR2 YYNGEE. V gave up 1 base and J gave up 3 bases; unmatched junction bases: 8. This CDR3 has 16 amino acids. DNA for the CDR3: TGTGCCAGCAGCGTACTTACAGGGGGGTTGGACACTGAAGCTTTCTTT. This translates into CASSVLTGGLDTEAFF. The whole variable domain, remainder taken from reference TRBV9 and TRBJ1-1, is DSGVTQTPKHLITATGQRVTLRCSPRSGDLSVYWYQQSLDQGLQFLIQYYNGEERAKGNILERFSAQQFPDLHSELNLSSLELGDSALYFCASSVLTGGLDTEAFFGQGTRLTVV.

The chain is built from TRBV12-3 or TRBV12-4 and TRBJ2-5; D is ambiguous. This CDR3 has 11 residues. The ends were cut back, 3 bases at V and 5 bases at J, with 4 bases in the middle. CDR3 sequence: CASSFEETQYF. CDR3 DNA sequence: TGTGCCAGCAGTTTTGAGGAGACCCAGTACTTC.

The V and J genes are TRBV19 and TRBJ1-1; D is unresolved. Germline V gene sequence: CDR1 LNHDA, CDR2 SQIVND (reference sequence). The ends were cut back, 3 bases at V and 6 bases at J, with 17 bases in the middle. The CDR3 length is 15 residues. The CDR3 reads CASSIGGPGVAEAFF. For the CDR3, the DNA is TGTGCCAGTAGTATCGGTGGCCCCGGAGTAGCTGAAGCTTTCTTT.

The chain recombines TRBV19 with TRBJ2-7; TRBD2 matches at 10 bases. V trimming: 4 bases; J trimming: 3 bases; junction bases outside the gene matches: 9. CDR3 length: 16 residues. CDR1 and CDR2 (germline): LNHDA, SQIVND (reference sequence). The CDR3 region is CASSTTQREGRYEQYF. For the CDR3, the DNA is TGTGCCAGTAGTACCACACAGCGGGAGGGCCGCTACGAGCAGTACTTC.

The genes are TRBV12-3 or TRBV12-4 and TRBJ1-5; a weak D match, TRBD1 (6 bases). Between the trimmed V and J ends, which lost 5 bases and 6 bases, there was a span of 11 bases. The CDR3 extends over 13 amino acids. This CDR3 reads CASSLRQAQPQHF. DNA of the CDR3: TGTGCCAGCAGTCTACGACAGGCTCAGCCCCAGCATTTT.

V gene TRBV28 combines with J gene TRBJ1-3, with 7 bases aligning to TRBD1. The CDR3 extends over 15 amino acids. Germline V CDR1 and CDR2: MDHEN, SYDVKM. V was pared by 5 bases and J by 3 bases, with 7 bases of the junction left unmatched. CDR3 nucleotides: TGTGCCAGCAGTGGATGGCCAGGGGGTGGAAACACCATATATTTT. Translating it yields CASSGWPGGGNTIYF.

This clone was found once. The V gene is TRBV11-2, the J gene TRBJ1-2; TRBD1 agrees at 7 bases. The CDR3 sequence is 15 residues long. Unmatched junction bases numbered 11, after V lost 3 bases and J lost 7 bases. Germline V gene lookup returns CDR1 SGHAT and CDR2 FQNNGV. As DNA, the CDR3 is TGTGCCAGCAGCTTGTCTGGCAGGGGGATCGGTGGCTACACCTTC. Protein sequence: CASSLSGRGIGGYTF.

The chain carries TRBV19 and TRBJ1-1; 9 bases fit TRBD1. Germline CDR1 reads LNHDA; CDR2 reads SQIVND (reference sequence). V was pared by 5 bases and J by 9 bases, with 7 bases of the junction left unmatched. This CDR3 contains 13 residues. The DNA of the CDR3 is TGTGCCAGTAGTCACGGGACAGGGACTAAAGCTTTCTTT. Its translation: CASSHGTGTKAFF.

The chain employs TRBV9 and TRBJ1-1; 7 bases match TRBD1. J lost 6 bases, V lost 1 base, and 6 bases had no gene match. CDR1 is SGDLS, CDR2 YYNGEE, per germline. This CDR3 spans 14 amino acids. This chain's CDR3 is CASSVLEGAAEAFF. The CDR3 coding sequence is TGTGCCAGCAGCGTATTGGAGGGGGCAGCTGAAGCTTTCTTT.

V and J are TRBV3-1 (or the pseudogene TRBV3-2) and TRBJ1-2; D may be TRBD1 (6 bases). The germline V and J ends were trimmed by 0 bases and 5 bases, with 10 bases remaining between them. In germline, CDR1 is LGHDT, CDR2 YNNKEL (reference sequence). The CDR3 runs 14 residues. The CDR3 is CASSQDTGRYGYTF. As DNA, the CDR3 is TGTGCCAGCAGCCAAGATACAGGGCGGTATGGCTACACCTTC.

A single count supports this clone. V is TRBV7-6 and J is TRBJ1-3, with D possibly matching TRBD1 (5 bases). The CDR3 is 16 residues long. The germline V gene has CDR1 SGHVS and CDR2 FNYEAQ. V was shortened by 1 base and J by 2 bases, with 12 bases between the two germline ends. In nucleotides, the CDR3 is TGTGCCAGCAGCTTAGGTGGGGCTGCAGCTGGAAACACCATATATTTT. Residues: CASSLGGAAAGNTIYF.

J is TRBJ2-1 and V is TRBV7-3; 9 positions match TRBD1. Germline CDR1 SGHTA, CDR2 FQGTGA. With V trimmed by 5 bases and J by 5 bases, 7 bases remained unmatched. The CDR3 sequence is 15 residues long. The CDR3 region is CASSPDRGLHNEQFF. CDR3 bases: TGTGCCAGCAGCCCCGACAGGGGGTTGCACAATGAGCAGTTCTTC.

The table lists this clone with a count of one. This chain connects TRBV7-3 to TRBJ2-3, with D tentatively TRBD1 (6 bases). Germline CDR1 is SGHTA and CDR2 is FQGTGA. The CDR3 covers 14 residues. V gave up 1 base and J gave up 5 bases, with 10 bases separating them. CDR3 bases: TGTGCCAGCAGCTTAAGTGGGGGACAAGATACGCAGTATTTT. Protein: CASSLSGGQDTQYF.

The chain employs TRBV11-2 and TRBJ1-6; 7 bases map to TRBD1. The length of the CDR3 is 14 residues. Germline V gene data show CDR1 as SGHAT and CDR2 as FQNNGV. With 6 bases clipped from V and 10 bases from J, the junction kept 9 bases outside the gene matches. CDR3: CASSPGTDTSPLHF. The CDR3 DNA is TGTGCCAGCAGTCCCGGGACAGATACCTCACCCCTCCACTTT. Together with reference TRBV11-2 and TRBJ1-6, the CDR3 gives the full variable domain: EAGVAQSPRYKIIEKRQSVAFWCNPISGHATLYWYQQILGQGPKLLIQFQNNGVVDDSQLPKDRFSAERLKGVDSTLKIQPAKLEDSAVYLCASSPGTDTSPLHFGNGTRLTVT.

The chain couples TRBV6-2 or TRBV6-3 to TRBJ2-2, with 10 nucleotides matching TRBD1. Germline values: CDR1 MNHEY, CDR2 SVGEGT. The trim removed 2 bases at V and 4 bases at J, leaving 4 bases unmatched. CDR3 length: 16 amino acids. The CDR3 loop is CASSYPGQGITGELFF. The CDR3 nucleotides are TGTGCCAGCAGTTACCCGGGACAGGGGATCACCGGGGAGCTGTTTTTT.

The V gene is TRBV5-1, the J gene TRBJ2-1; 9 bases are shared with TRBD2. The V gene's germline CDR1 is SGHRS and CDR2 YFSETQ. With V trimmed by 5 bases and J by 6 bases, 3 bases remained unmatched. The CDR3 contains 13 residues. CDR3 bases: TGCGCCAGCAGGGGACTAGCTTTCAATGAGCAGTTCTTC. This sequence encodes CASRGLAFNEQFF.

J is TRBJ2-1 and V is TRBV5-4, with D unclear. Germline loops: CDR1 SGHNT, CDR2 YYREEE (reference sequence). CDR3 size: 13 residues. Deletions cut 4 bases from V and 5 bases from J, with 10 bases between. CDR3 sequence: CASSQDKNNEQFF. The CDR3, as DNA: TGTGCCAGCAGCCAAGACAAGAACAATGAGCAGTTCTTC. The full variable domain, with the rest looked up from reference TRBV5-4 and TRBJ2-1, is ETGVTQSPTHLIKTRGQQVTLRCSSQSGHNTVSWYQQALGQGPQFIFQYYREEENGRGNFPPRFSGLQFPNYSSELNVNALELDDSALYLCASSQDKNNEQFFGPGTRLTVL.

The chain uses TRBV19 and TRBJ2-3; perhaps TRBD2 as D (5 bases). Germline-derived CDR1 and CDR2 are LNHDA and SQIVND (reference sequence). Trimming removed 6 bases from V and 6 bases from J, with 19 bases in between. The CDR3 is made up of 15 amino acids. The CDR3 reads CASSDPLGLQDTQYF. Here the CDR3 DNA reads TGTGCCAGTAGCGACCCACTAGGGTTGCAGGATACGCAGTATTTT.

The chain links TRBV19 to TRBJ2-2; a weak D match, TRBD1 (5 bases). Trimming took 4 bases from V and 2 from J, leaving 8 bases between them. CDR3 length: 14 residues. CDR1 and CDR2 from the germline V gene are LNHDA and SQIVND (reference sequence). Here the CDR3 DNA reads TGTGCCAGTAGTAACCAGGGAAACACCGGGGAGCTGTTTTTT. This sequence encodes CASSNQGNTGELFF.

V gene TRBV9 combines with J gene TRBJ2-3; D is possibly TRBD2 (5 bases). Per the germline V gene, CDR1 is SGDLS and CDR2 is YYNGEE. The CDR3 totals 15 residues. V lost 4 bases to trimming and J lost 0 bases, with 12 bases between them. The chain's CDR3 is CASSPRRTSTDTQYF. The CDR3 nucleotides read TGTGCCAGCAGCCCACGACGGACTAGCACAGATACGCAGTATTTT. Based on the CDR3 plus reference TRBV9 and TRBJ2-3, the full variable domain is DSGVTQTPKHLITATGQRVTLRCSPRSGDLSVYWYQQSLDQGLQFLIQYYNGEERAKGNILERFSAQQFPDLHSELNLSSLELGDSALYFCASSPRRTSTDTQYFGPGTRLTVL.

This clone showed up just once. The CDR3: CSVASGTYEQYF. In nucleotides, the CDR3 is TGCAGCGTTGCCAGCGGCACCTACGAGCAGTACTTC. The chain employs TRBV29-1 and TRBJ2-7; TRBD2 is a possible D gene (5 bases). Deletions cut 4 bases from V and 2 bases from J, with 9 bases between. The V gene's germline CDR1 is SQVTM and CDR2 ANQGSEA. The CDR3 spans 12 residues.

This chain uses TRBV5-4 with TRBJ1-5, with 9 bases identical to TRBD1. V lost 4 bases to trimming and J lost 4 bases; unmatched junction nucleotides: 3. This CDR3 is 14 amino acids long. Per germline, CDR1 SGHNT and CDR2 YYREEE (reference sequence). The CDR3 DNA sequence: TGTGCCAGCAGCCTGGACAGGGGAAATCAGCCCCAGCATTTT. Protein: CASSLDRGNQPQHF.